This T cell receptor (beta chain) was documented in a study of T cells in Graves' hyperthyroidism and ophthalmopathy. This clonotype was found a few times. TCR beta CDR3 regions were amplified from RNA transcripts. RT-PCR in the first round (using the HTBI primer set) targeted the TCR CDR3. TCRdb reanalysed the multiplex PCR reads using MiXCR and keeps one entry per CDR3 protein. The sample contains hundreds of thousands of distinct CDR3 sequences, roughly 15% of which appear only once. V was cut by 3 bases and J by 0 bases, with 12 bases left in between. This CDR3 contains 15 residues. Diagnostic assessment was based on clinical symptoms, serum thyroxine and TRAb, thyroid ultrasound and orbital computed tomography.

The sequenced sample was blood. The V and J genes are TRBV12-3 or TRBV12-4 and TRBJ2-7, with D hard to call. The source is a woman in her fifties or sixties with Graves' ophthalmopathy. CDR3 in amino acids: CASSFTGEYSYEQYF. The CDR3 region has the DNA TGTGCCAGCAGTTTCACGGGCGAATACTCCTACGAGCAGTACTTC.